This T cell receptor (beta chain) appears in the sequencing data of a study of blood T cell repertoires in COVID-19. At the level of the study: Donors in the United States, Italy and Spain gave samples during acute or convalescent COVID-19. Sources were T cells, B-cell-depleted T cells, or PBMCs; the material itself was cDNA or gDNA.

The length of the CDR3 is 16 residues. The V end lost 2 bases, the J end lost 11 bases, and 22 bases lay between the germline ends. Germline lookup yields CDR1 MNHEY and CDR2 SMNVEV (reference sequence). In the original processing: Nucleated cell counts were estimated from reference gene primer amplification. Data came from immunoSEQ multiplex PCR; TCRdb stores just in-frame clones and leaves some out. The DNA was the basis for D and trimming; V, J and clone size are from that table. The sample lists some 340,000 clones, around four fifths occurring once. Sequenced input: peripheral blood. The clonotype originates from a man aged 30 to 39 with active or convalescent COVID-19. The rearrangement joins TRBV27 to TRBJ2-4; TRBD2 is a possible D gene (6 bases). CDR3 loop: CASSLIGTGVGGVQYF. The DNA of the CDR3 is TGTGCCAGCAGTTTAATCGGGACGGGGGTAGGTGGTGTTCAGTACTTC.